This T cell receptor beta chain was recovered during a study of post-analysis software for immune sequencing data. Built from TCR beta cDNA, the libraries had unique molecular identifiers in them. T cells numbering roughly 0.85 to 11 million gave rise to roughly 550,000 cDNA molecules. From the PCR reads, TCRdb called clonotypes with MiXCR, one entry per CDR3 protein. This table holds just over 250,000 distinct CDR3 sequences, about 38% found once. This clonotype appeared a few times. Its antigen remains unknown. General study findings and limits: Controls significantly exceeded multiple sclerosis patients in normalized Chao1 diversity. TRBV segments more frequent in patients than in controls numbered five and included TRBV5-6, TRBV5-1 and TRBV20-1. Same-batch preparations were strongly co-clustered by F measure.

The ends were cut back, 3 bases at V and 7 bases at J, with 13 bases in the middle. CDR3 size: 14 residues. Per the germline V gene, CDR1 is SGDLS and CDR2 is YYNGEE. Sequencing input: blood. The chain has TRBV9 and TRBJ1-4; tentative D call: TRBD1 (6 bases). The source is a girl between 5 and 17 years old with multiple sclerosis. CDR3 in DNA: TGTGCCAGCAGCGGGGGGGCAGGGGTTGAAAAACTGTTTTTT. Amino acids: CASSGGAGVEKLFF.